Shown below are 14 T cell receptor beta chains from a single sample sequenced in a study of radiotherapy plus CTLA-4 blockade in lung cancer (dated by TCRdb to 2017 to 2018). Receptors were amplified or captured by the immunoSEQ multiplex PCR assay. The source is immuneACCESS, and TCRdb retained only in-frame sequences with V and J called. Part of the clones is not carried over; for the studies checked, unresolved V genes explain less than half of this, and the remainder is unexplained. For this sample the table gives fewer than 140,000 clones, of which over 75% were detected only once. The top ten clonotypes cover roughly 2.3% of the sample. Sample: peripheral blood, taken from a patient treated with radiotherapy plus ipilimumab. These TCRs come from a human donor with non-small cell lung cancer that progressed on radiotherapy plus ipilimumab. Some clones in this sample may be carry-over from other donors' samples.

J is TRBJ2-7 and V is TRBV9; 8 bases fit TRBD1. The length of the CDR3 is 16 residues. After removal of 0 bases from V and 5 bases from J, the junction contained 10 bases not matched to a gene. Per the germline V gene, CDR1 is SGDLS and CDR2 is YYNGEE. CDR3 region: CASSVEIGQGADEQYF. CDR3 coding DNA: TGTGCCAGCAGCGTAGAAATAGGGCAGGGGGCCGACGAGCAGTACTTC.

This chain links TRBV5-1 with TRBJ1-1; D is perhaps TRBD1 (5 bases). V lost 4 bases to trimming and J lost 5 bases, with 12 bases between them. The CDR3 has 13 amino acids. Germline CDR1 is SGHRS and CDR2 is YFSETQ. CDR3 sequence: CASSGQSDTEAFF. The CDR3 nucleotides read TGCGCCAGCAGCGGACAATCGGATACTGAAGCTTTCTTT.

CDR3 loop: CASSPSQGTPLHF. CDR3 in DNA: TGTGCCAGCAGCCCCAGCCAAGGAACACCCCTCCACTTT. The V and J genes are TRBV7-9 and TRBJ1-6; D is unresolved. CDR3 length: 13 amino acids. The germline V gene has CDR1 SEHNR and CDR2 FQNEAQ (reference sequence). V lost 5 bases and J lost 11, with 13 bases in between.

The chain carries TRBV4-1 and TRBJ1-1; 7 bases are shared with TRBD1. This CDR3 has 14 residues. The ends lost 4 bases at V and 8 bases at J; junction bases unmatched: 10. The germline CDR1 and CDR2 sequences are MGHRA and YSYEKL. The CDR3 nucleotides are TGCGCCAGCAGCCCAATCCTACGGGACAGAGAAGCTTTCTTT. As protein: CASSPILRDREAFF.

This clone was picked up a small number of times. This rearrangement joins TRBV6-5 to TRBJ1-4; D is uncertain. Trimming shortened V by 6 bases and J by 4 bases, and 12 bases separated the two germline ends. In germline, CDR1 is MNHEY, CDR2 SVGAGI. This CDR3 is 14 amino acids long. The CDR3 DNA follows: TGTGCCAGCAGCCCGGTTGACTATAATGAAAAACTGTTTTTT. Amino acids: CASSPVDYNEKLFF.

The V and J genes are TRBV7-2 and TRBJ1-5, with D perhaps matching TRBD1 (5 bases). Trimming shortened V by 3 bases and J by 7 bases, and 13 bases separated the two germline ends. The germline CDR1 and CDR2 sequences are SGHTA and FQGNSA. The length of the CDR3 is 14 residues. The CDR3 DNA is TGTGCCAGCAGCTTGCAGGGACGGGTACAGCCCCAGCATTTT. Its translation: CASSLQGRVQPQHF.

V and J are TRBV29-1 and TRBJ2-1; TRBD2 agrees at 12 bases. V was pared by 7 bases and J by 1 base, with 5 bases of the junction left unmatched. The CDR3 extends over 15 amino acids. Germline CDR1 SQVTM, CDR2 ANQGSEA. CDR3 coding DNA: TGCAGCGCTACTAGCGGGGGGCCTTCCTACAATGAGCAGTTCTTC. Translated: CSATSGGPSYNEQFF.

The chain carries TRBV6-1 and TRBJ1-4; D remains unclear. Germline V gene lookup returns CDR1 MNHNS and CDR2 SASEGT. V gave up 3 bases and J gave up 4 bases, with 6 bases separating them. CDR3 length: 13 residues. CDR3 bases: TGTGCCAGCAGTGAGTCCAGTAATGAAAAACTGTTTTTT. It encodes CASSESSNEKLFF.

The J gene is TRBJ2-1, the V gene TRBV11-2; the D gene is possibly TRBD2 (6 bases). Germline values: CDR1 SGHAT, CDR2 FQNNGV. Trimming left V 8 bases short and J 4 bases short, with 15 bases between. The CDR3 is 14 residues long. In DNA form, the CDR3 reads TGTGCCAGCCAAGGGACTGGCATTTACAATGAGCAGTTCTTC. This sequence encodes CASQGTGIYNEQFF.

CDR3 region: CASSIEWTSTEAFF. As DNA, the CDR3 is TGTGCCAGTAGTATAGAATGGACAAGCACTGAAGCTTTCTTT. The chain uses TRBV19 and TRBJ1-1, with D perhaps matching TRBD1 (5 bases). The CDR3 length is 14 residues. Looked up from germline, CDR1 is LNHDA and CDR2 is SQIVND (reference sequence). Trimming removed 0 bases at V and 4 bases at J, with 9 bases between.

The genes are TRBV18 and TRBJ1-6; 8 bases are shared with TRBD1. V was pared by 3 bases and J by 9 bases, with 4 bases of the junction left unmatched. This CDR3 contains 14 residues. Germline values: CDR1 KGHSH, CDR2 LQKENI. The CDR3: CASSPGQGASPLHF. Here the CDR3 DNA reads TGTGCCAGCTCACCCGGACAGGGAGCTTCACCCCTCCACTTT.

The chain uses TRBV4-3 and TRBJ1-1; no clear D gene. Trimming cost V 1 base and J 5 bases, with 14 bases left between them. The CDR3 consists of 15 residues. Germline CDR1 is LGHNA and CDR2 is YSLEER. This CDR3 reads CASSQGTFGSTEAFF. CDR3 coding DNA: TGCGCCAGCAGCCAAGGGACTTTCGGCTCGACTGAAGCTTTCTTT.

The CDR3 spells CASSLGVGVNTEAFF. The CDR3 DNA follows: TGTGCCAGCAGTTTGGGGGTCGGAGTGAACACTGAAGCTTTCTTT. The rearrangement joins TRBV27 to TRBJ1-1; tentatively, D is TRBD1 (5 bases). CDR1 is MNHEY and CDR2 is SMNVEV in the germline V gene (reference sequence). The CDR3 contains 15 residues. V lost 3 bases and J lost 0, with 11 bases in between.

The V call is TRBV5-1, the J call TRBJ2-1; 9 positions match TRBD2. This CDR3 contains 14 residues. Germline loops: CDR1 SGHRS, CDR2 YFSETQ. J lost 9 bases, V lost 0 bases, and 4 bases had no gene match. As DNA, the CDR3 is TGCGCCAGCAGCTTGGCAGCGGGGGGAGGTGAGCAGTTCTTC. It yields the protein CASSLAAGGGEQFF.